These T cell receptor beta chains were read from a single sample in a study of cytomegalovirus exposure and HLA in healthy donors. Here immunoSEQ multiplex PCR was the method, and the copy in TCRdb shows in-frame clones only, minus some. The table shows 90,000 to 110,000 clones, with 83% occurring only once. The sequencing input was PBMCs. Receptors were obtained from a man aged 18 to 30 in good health and CMV-seronegative. Both conserved end residues are part of each CDR3. D genes are given only for firm matches. Where a row states a size, it is once, few, many or the class of an expanded clone; other rows omit it.

clone_size j_call v_call d_call cdr3_nt cdr3_aa
. TRBJ1-1 TRBV4-2 . TGTGCCAGCAGCCAAGATGTGGGGCCGCCGAACACTGAAGCTTTCTTT CASSQDVGPPNTEAFF
. TRBJ1-6 TRBV5-1 TRBD1 TGCGCCAGCAGCGGCACAGGGGACCGGAAGGGGACCCTCCACTTT CASSGTGDRKGTLHF
. TRBJ1-5 TRBV19 TRBD1 TGTGCCAGCAAACCAGGGGGATATAGCAATCAGCCCCAGCATTTT CASKPGGYSNQPQHF
. TRBJ1-1 TRBV27 . TGTGCCAGCAGTTATAGCACTGAAGCTTTCTTT CASSYSTEAFF
. TRBJ1-5 TRBV5-1 . TGCGCCAGCAGCTTAGGAGAAAGCAATCAGCCCCAGCATTTT CASSLGESNQPQHF
. TRBJ2-1 TRBV7-3 TRBD2 TGTGCCAGCAGCTCCGTCGGGAGGGCCGTGGATGAGCAGTTCTTC CASSSVGRAVDEQFF
. TRBJ1-1 TRBV30 TRBD1 TGTGCCTGGAGCAGGGACAGGGGGCGTTTTGAAGCTTTCTTT CAWSRDRGRFEAFF
. TRBJ2-7 TRBV5-5 TRBD2 TGTGCCAGCAGCTTTTTATTAGCGGGCGAGCAGTACTTC CASSFLLAGEQYF
. TRBJ2-5 TRBV5-4 . TGTGCCAGCAGCCCAAGCCCTGGCGGGGCTTGGACCCAGTACTTC CASSPSPGGAWTQYF
. TRBJ2-6 TRBV6-6 . TGTGCCAGCAGCGAACAGGGAGCTGGGGCCAACGTCCTGACTTTC CASSEQGAGANVLTF
. TRBJ2-5 TRBV14 . TGTGCCAGCAGCCCCCCAGGGGTGACCTATCAAGAGACCCAGTACTTC CASSPPGVTYQETQYF
. TRBJ2-3 TRBV28 . TGTGCCAGCAGAACGATTCGGATAGACACCTCTAGCACAGATACGCAGTATTTT CASRTIRIDTSSTDTQYF
few TRBJ2-7 TRBV27 TRBD1 TGTGCCAGCAGCACGGACAGGGGTTACGAGCAGTACTTC CASSTDRGYEQYF
. TRBJ2-1 TRBV7-8 TRBD2 TGTGCCAGCAGCTCATACGGACTAGGAGGACCGTTCTTC CASSSYGLGGPFF
. TRBJ2-7 TRBV15 TRBD1 TGTGCCACCAGCAGAGCCCGATGGACAGGGGCGCTAGGACACGAGCAGTACTTC CATSRARWTGALGHEQYF
. TRBJ2-1 TRBV6-4 . TGTGCCAGCAGTGGGGAAGCGGGCTCCTACAATGAGCAGTTCTTC CASSGEAGSYNEQFF
. TRBJ2-1 TRBV19 TRBD2 TGTGCCAGTAGTATAGAACTAGCGGGAGTCGGGGGGAATGAGCAGTTCTTC CASSIELAGVGGNEQFF
. TRBJ2-5 TRBV18 . TGTGCCAGCTCACCTATCCAAGAGACCCAGTACTTC CASSPIQETQYF
. TRBJ1-3 TRBV14 . TGTGCCAGCAGCCAAGATTTGGGGAGCCTTAACACCATATATTTT CASSQDLGSLNTIYF
. TRBJ2-6 TRBV11-1 . TGTGCCAGCAGCGGGGACCGGCGGGGCACCGGGGCCAACGTCCTGACTTTC CASSGDRRGTGANVLTF
. TRBJ2-4 TRBV2 . TGTGCCAGCAGTCCCGTCCTAGCCAAAAACATTCAGTACTTC CASSPVLAKNIQYF
. TRBJ2-7 TRBV27 . TGTGCCAGCAGTTTAAGAGTCGGGGACGAGCAGTACTTC CASSLRVGDEQYF
once TRBJ2-2 TRBV7-2 TRBD2 TGTGCCAGCAGCTTACGGCAAGCGGGAGGAACCGGGGAGCTGTTTTTT CASSLRQAGGTGELFF